These 10 T cell receptor beta chains came from one sample sequenced in a study of T-cell memory formation after mild COVID-19. TCRdb used MiXCR to reprocess the 5' RACE reads, holding one entry per CDR3 protein. The table includes about 200,000 distinct CDR3 sequences, 15% to 20% detected once. The material sequenced was PBMCs or a T cell subset sorted from them (not recorded which). All receptors come from an adult woman who had mild COVID-19 (a few samples of this study predate the infection). Cell type and time point are not known.

The chain links TRBV4-2 to TRBJ2-5; D gene ambiguous. Germline V gene lookup returns CDR1 LGHNA and CDR2 YNFKEQ. The CDR3 has 15 residues. With 0 bases removed from V and 2 bases from J, the gap between germline ends came to 10 bases. The CDR3 nucleotides read TGTGCCAGCAGCCAAGATCTAATGGGGCAAGAGACCCAGTACTTC. Its translation is CASSQDLMGQETQYF.

The V gene is TRBV6-5, the J gene TRBJ2-7; D possibly corresponds to TRBD1 (7 bases). CDR1 and CDR2 from the germline V gene are MNHEY and SVGAGI. Trimming shortened V by 8 bases and J by 3 bases, and 20 bases separated the two germline ends. The length of the CDR3 is 15 residues. CDR3 coding DNA: TGTGCCAGCTCCTACCAGGGGGGATCGGGCTACGAGCAGTACTTC. Translated: CASSYQGGSGYEQYF.

A few counts support this clonotype. The chain combines TRBV29-1 with TRBJ1-2, with 10 positions matching TRBD1. The junction had 5 bases not matched to a gene; V was cut back by 5 bases and J by 2 bases. Looked up from germline, CDR1 is SQVTM and CDR2 is ANQGSEA. The CDR3 has 14 residues. CDR3 sequence reads: CSVPRTGGNYGYTF. The CDR3, as DNA: TGCAGCGTTCCTCGGACAGGGGGGAACTATGGCTACACCTTC.

V is TRBV12-3 or TRBV12-4 and J is TRBJ1-1, with 7 positions matching TRBD1. CDR3 length: 14 residues. Unmatched junction bases numbered 12, after V lost 10 bases and J lost 4 bases. CDR3 nucleotides: TGTGCCACAAACAGTAAAGCAGGGGGCACTGAAGCTTTCTTT. Its protein is CATNSKAGGTEAFF.

In this sample, this clonotype turned up many times. V gene TRBV12-3 or TRBV12-4 combines with J gene TRBJ2-3, with D unresolved. The CDR3 is made up of 14 amino acids. Trimming removed 0 bases from V and 6 bases from J, with 10 bases in between. CDR3: CASSLAARLDTQYF. CDR3 coding DNA: TGTGCCAGCAGTTTAGCGGCTAGGCTGGATACGCAGTATTTT.

The chain joins TRBV4-3 to TRBJ2-2, with 8 nucleotides matching TRBD2. CDR1 is LGHNA, CDR2 YSLEER, per germline. Trimming cost V 4 bases and J 4 bases; bases outside gene matches: 17. This CDR3 is 19 amino acids long. CDR3 DNA sequence: TGCGCCAGCAGCCCCTCCCCGGGAAGCGGGAGTCTAGGCACCGGGGAGCTGTTTTTT. Residues: CASSPSPGSGSLGTGELFF.

This clonotype appeared many times. This chain uses TRBV27 with TRBJ1-1; 7 nucleotides line up with TRBD1. The J segment lost 2 bases and the V segment lost 8 bases, leaving 8 bases of the junction unmatched. CDR3 length: 14 residues. Per germline, CDR1 MNHEY and CDR2 SMNVEV (reference sequence). The CDR3 DNA reads TGTGCCAGCGGCCGCCGGGACAGCAACACTGAAGCTTTCTTT. Its protein product is CASGRRDSNTEAFF.

This chain uses TRBV21-1 with TRBJ2-7; the table's D call, TRBD1, was not checked against the DNA. TRBV21-1 is shown as a pseudogene. This CDR3 contains 15 residues. CDR3 nucleotide sequence: TGTGCCAGCAGCAAAGTCGACCGGGTTTCCTACGAGCAGTACTTC. Translating gives CASSKVDRVSYEQYF.

The J gene is TRBJ2-1, the V gene TRBV9, with 14 positions matching TRBD2. The germline V gene has CDR1 SGDLS and CDR2 YYNGEE. This CDR3 contains 22 residues. With 4 bases clipped from V and 5 bases from J, the junction kept 23 bases outside the gene matches. The CDR3 sequence is CASSSLPGGRTSGRPGNNEQFF. The DNA for the CDR3 is TGTGCCAGCAGCTCCCTCCCGGGGGGGCGGACTAGCGGGAGGCCAGGGAACAATGAGCAGTTCTTC.

The table lists this clonotype with many counts. The chain uses TRBV12-3 or TRBV12-4 and TRBJ2-6; D is unclear. This CDR3 is 15 amino acids long. V was trimmed by 6 bases and J by 1 base, leaving 10 bases between them. For the CDR3, the DNA is TGTGCCAGCAGCCCCGAGAGTTCTGGGGCCAACGTCCTGACTTTC. This encodes CASSPESSGANVLTF.